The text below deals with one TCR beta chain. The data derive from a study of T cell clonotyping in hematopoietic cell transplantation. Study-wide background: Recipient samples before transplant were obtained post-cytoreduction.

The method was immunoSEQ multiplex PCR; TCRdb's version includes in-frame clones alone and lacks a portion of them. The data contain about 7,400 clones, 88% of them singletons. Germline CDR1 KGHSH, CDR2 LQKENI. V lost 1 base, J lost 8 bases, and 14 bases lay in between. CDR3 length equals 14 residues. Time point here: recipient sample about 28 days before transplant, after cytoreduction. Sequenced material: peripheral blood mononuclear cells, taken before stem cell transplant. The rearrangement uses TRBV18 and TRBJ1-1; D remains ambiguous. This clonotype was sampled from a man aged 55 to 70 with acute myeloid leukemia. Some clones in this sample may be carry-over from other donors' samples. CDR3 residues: CASSPQIEPAEAFF. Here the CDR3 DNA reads TGTGCCAGCTCACCACAAATTGAGCCTGCAGAAGCTTTCTTT.